Sequencing of this T cell receptor (beta chain) was carried out in a study of T cells expressing NK-cell markers. Across the whole study: Sorted CD3+CD56+NKG2C+, CD3+CD56+NKG2C- and CD3+CD56-NKG2C+ T cells provided the TCR beta repertoires. Serological testing identified seven of the eight sequenced donors as HCMV-seropositive and one as seronegative.

Following a re-call of the 5' RACE reads, TCRdb has one entry per CDR3 protein and lacks DNA. The listing contains about 430,000 distinct CDR3 sequences. The sequencing input was blood T cells: a sorted CD56 or NKG2C T cell subset, CD4+ or CD8+ T cells, or bulk PBMC T cells (not recorded which). This TCR was recovered from a woman between 45 and 60 years old in good health.

CDR3 amino acids: CASSPGPFHQPQHF. The genes are TRBV3-1 and TRBJ1-5. In germline, CDR1 is LGHDT, CDR2 YNNKEL (reference sequence). This CDR3 region has 14 residues.